This is a list of T cell receptor beta chains from one sample in a study of blood T cell repertoires in COVID-19. Libraries were prepared by immunoSEQ multiplex PCR; TCRdb keeps only in-frame clonotypes and omits some of them. The data hold approximately 140,000 clones, with 80% to 90% observed a single time. The specimen sequenced was peripheral blood. Receptors were obtained from an older man with acute or convalescent COVID-19. The CDR3 runs from the conserved cysteine through the conserved F or W. Each record gives: D gene, J gene, clone size, V gene, CDR3 DNA, CDR3 protein. D genes are given only for firm matches. Clone sizes are given selectively: once, few, many, or a class where the clone is expanded.

.,TRBJ2-2,.,TRBV10-2,TGCGCCAGCAGTGAGCGGCCTAGCCAGAACACCGGGGAGCTGTTTTTT,CASSERPSQNTGELFF
TRBD1,TRBJ1-2,.,TRBV27,TGTGCCAGCAGTTTTCTCGGGACAGGGGGGGATGGCTACACCTTC,CASSFLGTGGDGYTF
TRBD1,TRBJ2-1,.,TRBV29-1,TGCAGCGTTGTTAGGACAGGGGGATTGTCTGATGAGCAGTTCTTC,CSVVRTGGLSDEQFF
.,TRBJ1-1,.,TRBV7-2,TGTGCCAGCAGCTTAAACGGGGGGGTCACTGAAGCTTTCTTT,CASSLNGGVTEAFF
.,TRBJ1-1,.,TRBV18,TGTGCCAGCTCACCACGAGTAATGAACACTGAAGCTTTCTTT,CASSPRVMNTEAFF
TRBD2,TRBJ2-1,.,TRBV24-1,TGTGCCACCAGTGAATCTAGCGGGAGCTCCTACAATGAGCAGTTCTTC,CATSESSGSSYNEQFF
TRBD2,TRBJ2-3,few,TRBV25-1,TGTGCCAGCAGTGGTAGCGGGAGCACAGATACGCAGTATTTT,CASSGSGSTDTQYF
.,TRBJ1-4,.,TRBV6-5,TGTGCCAGCATTGGACAGCTGTCTGAAAAACTGTTTTTT,CASIGQLSEKLFF
.,TRBJ2-7,once,TRBV5-8,TGTGCCAGCAGCATCACAGGGAGTAAGCCCTACGAGCAGTACTTC,CASSITGSKPYEQYF
TRBD1,TRBJ2-3,.,TRBV27,TGTGCCAGCAGTTTATTCCGGACAGGGGAGACAGATACGCAGTATTTT,CASSLFRTGETDTQYF
TRBD1,TRBJ2-7,.,TRBV18,TGTGCCAGCTCACCATCGCGACAGGGGGAAGGCTACGAGCAGTACTTC,CASSPSRQGEGYEQYF
TRBD1,TRBJ1-4,once,TRBV28,TGTGCCAGCACTGTGGGACAGGGGTCTGAAAAACTGTTTTTT,CASTVGQGSEKLFF
TRBD2,TRBJ2-5,.,TRBV7-9,TGTGCCAGCAGTTTAAGGACTAGCACCGAAGAGACCCAGTACTTC,CASSLRTSTEETQYF
TRBD2,TRBJ2-5,.,TRBV28,TGTGCCAGCAGTTTACCCGGGACGGGAGGAGAGACCCAGTACTTC,CASSLPGTGGETQYF
.,TRBJ2-2,.,TRBV19,TGTGCCAGTAGTAATCGGAACACCGGGGAGCTGTTTTTT,CASSNRNTGELFF
TRBD2,TRBJ2-1,once,TRBV19,TGTGCCAGTAGTAGACCCGGACTAGCGGTTTGGGACAATGAGCAGTTCTTC,CASSRPGLAVWDNEQFF
TRBD2,TRBJ2-4,.,TRBV19,TGTGCCAGTAGTATGTGGGGCTTGGGGCTAGCGGGTGACAAAAACATTCAGTACTTC,CASSMWGLGLAGDKNIQYF
.,TRBJ1-1,.,TRBV6-1,TGTGCCAGCAGTTGGCGGGGGGGGATGAACACTGAAGCTTTCTTT,CASSWRGGMNTEAFF